The present T cell receptor beta chain was sequenced within a study of T cell clonality in common variable immunodeficiency. Study-wide points: Fewer deletions and N-nucleotide insertions were reportedly seen in common variable immunodeficiency TCR beta sequences.

Profiling relied on immunoSEQ multiplex PCR, and the TCRdb table lists in-frame clones only, not all of them. The sample includes 30,000 to 40,000 clones, none of them occurring once. This clone was counted many times. Its antigen is undetermined. The read ends 3 residues shy of where the CDR3 ends; the end is completed using the germline J gene. The CVID group had around 16 females and 29 males, mean age roughly 40. Patients and controls were mostly of Caucasian heritage. All CVID subjects were on immunoglobulin replacement for at least one year. Each donor provided about 5 to 8 ml of heparinized whole blood. Germline-derived CDR1 and CDR2 are SGHNT and YENEEA. This CDR3 has 12 amino acids. Trimming pared 3 bases from V and 2 bases from J, leaving 5 bases between.

Sequencing used peripheral blood mononuclear cells. This receptor was obtained from a human donor with common variable immunodeficiency. The chain employs TRBV11-3 and TRBJ2-7, with D hard to call. The part of the CDR3 DNA that was read is TGTGCCAGCAGCTTTAGGGCCTACGAG. Translation gives CASSFRAYE. The full CDR3 is CASSFRAYEQYF.